This TCR beta chain is from a study of control samples from healthy donors and cancer patients. Germline V gene lookup returns CDR1 SGHAT and CDR2 FQNNGV. V lost 1 base and J 7 bases, leaving 13 bases between the germline ends. The CDR3 runs 14 residues. Sequenced by immunoSEQ multiplex PCR; TCRdb stores in-frame clones only, minus some. The sample includes around 93,000 clones, just over 85% of them seen just once. The source material was blood. The genes are TRBV11-2 and TRBJ1-1; D is uncertain. This sequence was found in a man aged 30-40 years in good health. Here the CDR3 DNA reads TGTGCCAGCAGCTTAGTGCCGCTTTATGGTGAAGCTTTCTTT. This encodes CASSLVPLYGEAFF.